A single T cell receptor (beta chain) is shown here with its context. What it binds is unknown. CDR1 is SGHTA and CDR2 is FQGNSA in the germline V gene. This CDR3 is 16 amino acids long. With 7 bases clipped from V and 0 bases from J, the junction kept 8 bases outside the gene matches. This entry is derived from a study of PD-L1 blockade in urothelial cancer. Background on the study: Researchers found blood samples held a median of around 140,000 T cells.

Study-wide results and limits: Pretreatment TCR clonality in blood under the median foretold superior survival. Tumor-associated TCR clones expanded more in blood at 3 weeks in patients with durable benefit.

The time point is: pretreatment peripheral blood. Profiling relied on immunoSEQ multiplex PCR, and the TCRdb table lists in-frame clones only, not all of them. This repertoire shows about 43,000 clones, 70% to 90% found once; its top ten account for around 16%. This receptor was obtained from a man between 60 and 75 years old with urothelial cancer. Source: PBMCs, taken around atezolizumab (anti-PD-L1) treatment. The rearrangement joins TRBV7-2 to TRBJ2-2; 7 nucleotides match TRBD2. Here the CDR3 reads CASTRMGGANTGELFF. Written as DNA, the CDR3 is TGTGCCAGCACCAGGATGGGGGGGGCGAACACCGGGGAGCTGTTTTTT. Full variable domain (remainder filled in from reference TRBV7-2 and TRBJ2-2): GAGVSQSPSNKVTEKGKDVELRCDPISGHTALYWYRQSLGQGLEFLIYFQGNSAPDKSGLPSDRFSAERTGGSVSTLTIQRTQQEDSAVYLCASTRMGGANTGELFFGEGSRLTVL.